This T cell receptor (beta chain) is from a study of persistence of HIV-infected CD4 T cells. The CDR3 runs 13 residues. Trimming took off 8 bases at V and 0 bases at J, with 10 bases between the two ends. On this clone: The target antigen is unknown.

Nonspecific anti-CD3/anti-CD28 bead stimulation represents the broad CD4+ T cell repertoire. Sorting selected CD4+ T cells upregulating both CD40 ligand and CD69. This was the immunoSEQ version 4 assay in survey mode. Produced via immunoSEQ multiplex PCR; TCRdb's table is partial and in-frame only. Of about 43,000 clones listed, 70% to 90% are singletons. The sequencing used CD4+ T cells sorted from PBMCs after approximately 19-hour stimulation, collected from a patient who received antiretroviral therapy. This sequence was found in an adult man with HIV who was CMV-seropositive. The chain employs TRBV12-3 or TRBV12-4 and TRBJ1-1; the D gene is possibly TRBD1 (6 bases). In DNA, the CDR3 is TGTGCCAGCCGGGACAACTTGAACACTGAAGCTTTCTTT. Its translation is CASRDNLNTEAFF.